Following are 16 T cell receptor beta chains from one sample sequenced in a study of T cell responses to AZD1222 COVID-19 vaccine. Sequencing was performed with immunoSEQ multiplex PCR; in TCRdb, only in-frame clones are kept and a portion is missing. The sample shows about 81,000 clones, approximately 85% of them seen only once. The source was peripheral blood, collected 28 days after the second AZD1222 dose. The source is an adult who received the AZD1222 COVID-19 vaccine.

V and J are TRBV28 and TRBJ2-7; 8 bases match TRBD1. Germline V lookup: CDR1 MDHEN, CDR2 SYDVKM. This CDR3 is built from 13 residues. Trimming at V came to 4 bases and at J to 2 bases, leaving 1 base not matched to a gene. The CDR3 DNA is TGTGCCAGCAGTTGGACAGGGCCCTACGAGCAGTACTTC. Its protein product is CASSWTGPYEQYF.

The rearrangement uses TRBV6-5 and TRBJ1-6; 11 bases are shared with TRBD1. After removal of 6 bases from V and 9 bases from J, the junction contained 7 bases not matched to a gene. In germline, CDR1 is MNHEY, CDR2 SVGAGI. The CDR3 spans 15 residues. The CDR3 DNA follows: TGTGCCAGCAGCGTTGAAGGGACAGGGGGTTCACCCCTCCACTTT. This codes for CASSVEGTGGSPLHF.

J is TRBJ1-1 and V is TRBV5-1; D might be TRBD1 (6 bases). CDR3 length: 13 residues. Germline values: CDR1 SGHRS, CDR2 YFSETQ. Deletions cut 7 bases from V and 4 bases from J, with 14 bases between. Written as DNA, the CDR3 is TGCGCCAGCTCCCAGGGGTTCGCCACTGAAGCTTTCTTT. This codes for CASSQGFATEAFF.

The rearrangement links TRBV5-1 to TRBJ1-1; D possibly corresponds to TRBD1 (5 bases). V gave up 3 bases and J gave up 7 bases, with 19 bases separating them. The CDR3 extends over 15 amino acids. Germline lookup yields CDR1 SGHRS and CDR2 YFSETQ. This CDR3 reads CASSWRSGTRGEAFF. CDR3 DNA: TGCGCCAGCAGCTGGAGGTCCGGGACCCGTGGTGAAGCTTTCTTT.

CDR3 region: CASSVYRDRLYNEQFF. The CDR3 region has the DNA TGTGCCAGCTCGGTTTACCGGGACAGACTCTACAATGAGCAGTTCTTC. The chain has TRBV18 and TRBJ2-1, with 7 bases identical to TRBD1. J was trimmed by 3 bases and V by 6 bases; bases with no gene match: 11. The CDR3 loop spans 16 amino acids. Germline-derived CDR1 and CDR2 are KGHSH and LQKENI.

Details on this clone: A read error may account for a junction end that differs from germline. The chain recombines TRBV27 with TRBJ1-6; TRBD1 might be the D (6 bases). There are 14 residues in the CDR3. Germline V lookup: CDR1 MNHEY, CDR2 SMNVEV (reference sequence). Here the CDR3 DNA reads TGTGCCAGCAGAACACAGGGATATAGTTCACCCCTCCACTTT. This encodes CASRTQGYSSPLHF.

The rearrangement uses TRBV7-6 and TRBJ2-7, with a weak D call TRBD1 (6 bases). Looked up from germline, CDR1 is SGHVS and CDR2 is FNYEAQ. The CDR3 has 13 residues. The V end lost 5 bases, the J end lost 7 bases, and 15 bases lay between the germline ends. CDR3: CASSPRDISEQYF. The CDR3 DNA sequence: TGTGCCAGCAGCCCTCGGGACATCAGTGAGCAGTACTTC.

The chain uses TRBV6-5 and TRBJ1-1; 10 bases align to TRBD1. The length of the CDR3 is 15 residues. Losses at the gene ends were 0 bases for V and 5 bases for J; bases not matched to a gene: 3. CDR1 MNHEY and CDR2 SVGAGI come from the germline V gene. CDR3 sequence: CASSYSTGGVTEAFF. The CDR3 DNA reads TGTGCCAGCAGTTACTCGACAGGGGGCGTAACTGAAGCTTTCTTT.

CDR3 nucleotide sequence: TGTGCCAGCAGCAAGACTAGCGGGAGGGCTAGCACCGGGGAGCTGTTTTTT. It yields the protein CASSKTSGRASTGELFF. This chain uses TRBV11-2 with TRBJ2-2, with 14 bases fitting TRBD2. The CDR3 extends over 17 amino acids. Germline-derived CDR1 and CDR2 are SGHAT and FQNNGV. V dropped 5 bases and J dropped 4; count of bases not matched to a gene: 6.

This chain links TRBV13 with TRBJ2-5, with D hard to call. The CDR3 is made up of 14 amino acids. The germline gives CDR1 PRHDT, CDR2 FYEKMQ (reference sequence). V was clipped by 3 bases and J by 2 bases, with 10 bases between them. The CDR3 loop reads CASSFMKSQETQYF. The CDR3 DNA is TGTGCCAGCAGCTTTATGAAATCACAAGAGACCCAGTACTTC.

This clone has a handful of counts. The chain has TRBV18 and TRBJ2-6; no definite D call. V was pared by 3 bases and J by 4 bases, with 7 bases between. The CDR3 has 14 residues. The V gene's germline CDR1 is KGHSH and CDR2 LQKENI. The DNA of the CDR3 is TGTGCCAGCTCACCGGGGTCCGGGGCCAACGTCCTGACTTTC. Translated: CASSPGSGANVLTF.

V usage is TRBV7-2 and J usage is TRBJ2-7; D uncertain. V lost 1 base and J 5 bases, leaving 12 bases between the germline ends. Germline-derived CDR1 and CDR2 are SGHTA and FQGNSA. CDR3 size: 14 residues. Written as DNA, the CDR3 is TGTGCCAGCAGCTTAGGCCGATCCCCCGACGAGCAGTACTTC. It is translated as CASSLGRSPDEQYF. Full variable domain (remainder filled in from reference TRBV7-2 and TRBJ2-7): GAGVSQSPSNKVTEKGKDVELRCDPISGHTALYWYRQSLGQGLEFLIYFQGNSAPDKSGLPSDRFSAERTGGSVSTLTIQRTQQEDSAVYLCASSLGRSPDEQYFGPGTRLTVT.

This clone was counted a few times. The chain joins TRBV5-4 to TRBJ2-1; D not certain. This CDR3 is built from 13 residues. With 0 bases removed from V and 11 bases from J, the gap between germline ends came to 12 bases. The germline V gene has CDR1 SGHNT and CDR2 YYREEE (reference sequence). The CDR3 spells CASSLVEDQKQFF. Here the CDR3 DNA reads TGTGCCAGCAGCTTGGTTGAGGACCAAAAGCAGTTCTTC.

J is TRBJ1-1 and V is TRBV11-2; the D is unclear. CDR3 size: 13 residues. Germline assignment: CDR1 SGHAT and CDR2 FQNNGV. V shed 7 bases and J shed 0 bases, with 9 bases lying between them. The CDR3 loop is CASTSGVNTEAFF. The CDR3 DNA sequence: TGTGCCAGCACGTCCGGCGTGAACACTGAAGCTTTCTTT.

Comments on this clone: A much larger clone differs from this one at a single base, so this may be a read error. This chain uses TRBV5-1 with TRBJ1-6; 8 bases line up with TRBD1. Germline V CDR1 and CDR2: SGHRS, YFSETQ. Unmatched junction bases numbered 2, after V lost 5 bases and J lost 7 bases. The CDR3 runs 13 residues. The CDR3 DNA reads as TGCGCCAGCAGTGACAGGGGAAATTCACCCCTCCACTTT. Translating gives CASSDRGNSPLHF.

V usage is TRBV3-1 (or the pseudogene TRBV3-2) and J usage is TRBJ1-5, with 7 positions matching TRBD1. Germline loops: CDR1 LGHDT, CDR2 YNNKEL (reference sequence). V lost 2 bases, J lost 6 bases, and 10 bases stayed unmatched. The length of the CDR3 is 16 residues. CDR3 nucleotides: TGTGCCAGCAGCCAATCCCCAGGGGGTTTCGGTCAGCCCCAGCATTTT. As protein: CASSQSPGGFGQPQHF.